The 21 T cell receptor beta chains reported below all come from one sample, sequenced in a study of naive and memory T cell subsets. An equimolar mix of two oligonucleotides served as the beta constant-region primer for TRBC1 and TRBC2. MiXCR was run by TCRdb on the UMI-ligation and nested PCR reads, yielding one entry per CDR3 protein. Of 70,000 to 95,000 distinct CDR3 sequences listed, roughly 7% are singletons. The sequencing sample was made of central memory CD4+ T cells from blood. The receptors here all came from a human donor in good health.

The chain is built from TRBV7-2 and TRBJ2-7, with D unclear. The length of the CDR3 is 13 residues. Trimming cost V 5 bases and J 4 bases, with 12 bases left between them. Per germline, CDR1 SGHTA and CDR2 FQGNSA. Here the CDR3 reads CASSQTWWYEQYF. In nucleotides, the CDR3 is TGTGCCAGCAGCCAAACCTGGTGGTACGAGCAGTACTTC.

The V and J genes are TRBV6-1 and TRBJ1-4; D uncertain. Germline V CDR1 and CDR2: MNHNS, SASEGT. The CDR3 runs to 16 residues. The V gene lost 6 bases and the J gene lost 2 bases, with 16 bases spanning the gap. In DNA form, the CDR3 reads TGTGCCAGCAGCTCCAAGATCGGGCTCACTAATGAAAAACTGTTTTTT. Protein: CASSSKIGLTNEKLFF.

The CDR3 sequence is CASSSYRTLNTEAFF. The CDR3 nucleotides read TGTGCCAGCAGTTCCTACAGGACCTTGAACACTGAAGCTTTCTTT. The chain couples TRBV12-3 or TRBV12-4 to TRBJ1-1; D might be TRBD1 (5 bases). Trimming took off 4 bases at V and 0 bases at J, with 12 bases between the two ends. The CDR3 totals 15 residues.

This clonotype has a handful of counts. V is TRBV4-2 and J is TRBJ2-1; 14 nucleotides align to TRBD2. Germline V CDR1 and CDR2: LGHNA, YNFKEQ. The V gene end was trimmed by 4 bases and the J gene end by 5 bases; junction bases not matched to a gene: 10. There are 18 residues in the CDR3. CDR3 amino acids: CASSPRGTSGSRDNEQFF. The CDR3 coding sequence is TGTGCCAGCAGCCCTCGAGGGACTAGCGGGAGTCGCGACAATGAGCAGTTCTTC.

The genes are TRBV6-6 and TRBJ2-3; 8 bases are a match to TRBD1. The CDR3 is 13 residues long. The ends lost 7 bases at V and 9 bases at J; junction bases unmatched: 9. The germline V gene has CDR1 MNHNY and CDR2 SVGAGI (reference sequence). CDR3 residues: CASKSGQASTQYF. The CDR3 DNA reads as TGTGCCAGCAAGTCGGGACAGGCCTCCACGCAGTATTTT.

In its sample, this clonotype was seen many times. The rearrangement joins TRBV7-2 to TRBJ2-2, with D perhaps assigned TRBD1 or TRBD2 (5 bases each). Trimming removed 0 bases at V and 5 bases at J, with 13 bases between. This CDR3 is built from 16 residues. Looked up from germline, CDR1 is SGHTA and CDR2 is FQGNSA. The CDR3 DNA reads TGTGCCAGCAGCTTAGCGGTGGGGGTAGAGACCGGGGAGCTGTTTTTT. It specifies CASSLAVGVETGELFF. Drawing the rest from reference TRBV7-2 and TRBJ2-2, the complete variable domain is GAGVSQSPSNKVTEKGKDVELRCDPISGHTALYWYRQSLGQGLEFLIYFQGNSAPDKSGLPSDRFSAERTGGSVSTLTIQRTQQEDSAVYLCASSLAVGVETGELFFGEGSRLTVL.

In its sample, this clonotype was seen many times. The genes are TRBV4-3 and TRBJ1-1, with D unclear. Germline CDR1 reads LGHNA; CDR2 reads YSLEER. The CDR3 length is 13 residues. The V end was cut by 0 bases, the J end by 5 bases, with 7 bases between. The CDR3: CASSQDSRTEAFF. The DNA for the CDR3 is TGCGCCAGCAGCCAAGATTCAAGGACTGAAGCTTTCTTT.

This clonotype occurred many times. The chain carries TRBV7-2 and TRBJ1-6, with a tentative D call TRBD1 (6 bases). The V end lost 0 bases, the J end lost 9 bases, and 12 bases lay between the germline ends. Per the germline V gene, CDR1 is SGHTA and CDR2 is FQGNSA. The CDR3 is 15 residues long. The CDR3 spells CASSLAAGEGSPLHF. In DNA, the CDR3 is TGTGCCAGCAGCTTAGCGGCAGGGGAAGGTTCACCCCTCCACTTT.

This chain joins TRBV2 and TRBJ1-5, with TRBD1 matching over 10 bases. Per the germline V gene, CDR1 is SNHLY and CDR2 is FYNNEI. This CDR3 is built from 14 residues. J gave up 4 bases and V 7 bases, and 4 bases lay outside the gene matches. The CDR3 is CASTRTGGNQPQHF. CDR3 nucleotide sequence: TGTGCCAGCACCAGGACAGGGGGTAATCAGCCCCAGCATTTT.

This clonotype was seen at least ten times. The rearrangement joins TRBV18 to TRBJ1-1; no definite D call. V shed 2 bases and J shed 2 bases, with 15 bases lying between them. This CDR3 contains 16 residues. Germline V gene lookup returns CDR1 KGHSH and CDR2 LQKENI. CDR3 residues: CASSPSLAAANTEAFF. CDR3 in DNA: TGTGCCAGCTCACCAAGCCTCGCAGCGGCAAACACTGAAGCTTTCTTT.

This clonotype was recorded at least ten times. J is TRBJ2-6 and V is TRBV27; the D gene is possibly TRBD1 (5 bases). CDR1 is MNHEY, CDR2 SMNVEV, per germline (reference sequence). This CDR3 is 16 amino acids long. The ends were cut back, 3 bases at V and 4 bases at J, with 13 bases in the middle. DNA for the CDR3: TGTGCCAGCAGTTTTTCCCAGGGTGGAGGGGCCAACGTCCTGACTTTC. It encodes CASSFSQGGGANVLTF. The whole variable domain, remainder taken from reference TRBV27 and TRBJ2-6, is EAQVTQNPRYLITVTGKKLTVTCSQNMNHEYMSWYRQDPGLGLRQIYYSMNVEVTDKGDVPEGYKVSRKEKRNFPLILESPSPNQTSLYFCASSFSQGGGANVLTFGAGSRLTVL.

The rearrangement joins TRBV7-3 to TRBJ2-1; TRBD2 matches 7 bases. With 5 bases clipped from V and 6 bases from J, the junction kept 10 bases outside the gene matches. This CDR3 comprises 15 residues. Germline values: CDR1 SGHTA, CDR2 FQGTGA. The CDR3 loop reads CASSTSSGATNEQFF. CDR3 coding DNA: TGTGCCAGCAGCACTTCTAGCGGAGCGACCAATGAGCAGTTCTTC.

This clonotype appeared many times. The chain is built from TRBV5-1 and TRBJ1-2; TRBD1 agrees at 8 bases. The germline gives CDR1 SGHRS, CDR2 YFSETQ. The V segment lost 2 bases and the J segment 0 bases; nucleotides outside the gene matches: 3. The CDR3 contains 15 residues. CDR3 sequence reads: CASSFGQGANYGYTF. CDR3 DNA sequence: TGCGCCAGCAGCTTCGGACAGGGAGCTAACTATGGCTACACCTTC.

The table lists this clonotype with many counts. The V call is TRBV7-2, the J call TRBJ1-2; D not resolved. V lost 2 bases and J 1 base, leaving 8 bases between the germline ends. Germline assignment: CDR1 SGHTA and CDR2 FQGNSA. CDR3 length: 14 residues. CDR3 nucleotide sequence: TGTGCCAGCAGCTTACGCACAGTTAACTATGGCTACACCTTC. It translates to CASSLRTVNYGYTF.

This clonotype was observed many times. This chain links TRBV5-5 with TRBJ1-5; perhaps TRBD1 as D (5 bases). Germline V gives CDR1 SGHKS, CDR2 YYEKEE (reference sequence). The CDR3 totals 14 residues. Trimming pared 3 bases from V and 5 bases from J, leaving 12 bases between. The CDR3 sequence: CASSSGPRDQPQHF. The DNA for the CDR3 is TGTGCCAGCAGCTCAGGGCCTAGGGATCAGCCCCAGCATTTT.

This clonotype was observed many times. The V and J genes are TRBV7-3 and TRBJ1-1, with 7 bases lining up with TRBD1. Germline V CDR1 and CDR2: SGHTA, FQGTGA. J gave up 1 base and V 0 bases, and 2 bases lay outside the gene matches. The CDR3 has 15 residues. CDR3 amino acids: CASSLTDRANTEAFF. CDR3 sequence (DNA): TGTGCCAGCAGCTTAACAGACAGGGCGAACACTGAAGCTTTCTTT.

The V call is TRBV28, the J call TRBJ2-1, with D possibly being TRBD1 or TRBD2 (6 bases each). Trimming removed 5 bases from V and 6 bases from J, with 17 bases in between. CDR3 size: 15 residues. The germline V gene has CDR1 MDHEN and CDR2 SYDVKM. CDR3 DNA: TGTGCCAGCAGTCGGAGCTTCGGGGGCACCAATGAGCAGTTCTTC. It is translated as CASSRSFGGTNEQFF.

The V gene is TRBV6-1, the J gene TRBJ2-3; the match to TRBD2 covers 7 bases. Germline CDR1 and CDR2: MNHNS and SASEGT. J was trimmed by 4 bases and V by 6 bases; bases with no gene match: 10. This CDR3 has 15 residues. The CDR3: CASRASGGGPDTQYF. CDR3 DNA sequence: TGTGCCAGCAGGGCTAGCGGTGGCGGGCCAGATACGCAGTATTTT.

This clonotype was recorded only once. The chain carries TRBV1 and TRBJ2-1. TRBV1 is marked as a pseudogene. This CDR3 region has 14 residues. Here the CDR3 DNA reads TGCACCAGCAGCGGGTGTGGCTCCTACAATGAGCAGTTCTTC. Its protein product is CTSSGCGSYNEQFF.

This clonotype has only one observation. This chain connects TRBV20-1 to TRBJ2-3; 7 positions agree with TRBD2. In germline, CDR1 is DFQATT, CDR2 SNEGSKA (reference sequence). This CDR3 has 15 amino acids. Germline trimming cut 0 bases from V and 8 bases from J; bases unmatched to any gene: 11. The CDR3 loop is CSARDHVQTGGTQYF. The DNA of the CDR3 is TGCAGTGCTAGAGATCACGTTCAGACGGGAGGTACGCAGTATTTT.

This clonotype was observed at least ten times. The DNA for the CDR3 is TGTGCCAGCAGTTTAAGGGCTAGCGGGATGTGGAATGAGCAGTTCTTC. It translates to CASSLRASGMWNEQFF. The chain recombines TRBV12-3 or TRBV12-4 with TRBJ2-1; 9 nucleotides align to TRBD2. V dropped 2 bases and J dropped 7; count of bases not matched to a gene: 9. The CDR3 extends over 16 amino acids.